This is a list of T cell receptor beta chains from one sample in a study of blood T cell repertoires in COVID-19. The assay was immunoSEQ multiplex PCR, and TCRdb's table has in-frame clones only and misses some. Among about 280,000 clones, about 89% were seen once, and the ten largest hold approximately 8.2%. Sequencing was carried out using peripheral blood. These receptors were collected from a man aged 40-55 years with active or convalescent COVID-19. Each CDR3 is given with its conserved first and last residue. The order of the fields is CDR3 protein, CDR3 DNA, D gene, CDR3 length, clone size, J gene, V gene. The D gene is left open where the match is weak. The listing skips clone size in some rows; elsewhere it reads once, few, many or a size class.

CDR3 protein: CASSPSGSSETQYF; CDR3 DNA: TGTGCCAGCAGCCCCTCGGGGTCGTCGGAGACCCAGTACTTC; D gene: NA; CDR3 length: 14; clone size: NA; J gene: TRBJ2-5; V gene: TRBV9
CDR3 protein: CASSREDRGGYSNQPQHF; CDR3 DNA: TGTGCCAGCAGTCGTGAGGACAGGGGGGGCTATAGCAATCAGCCCCAGCATTTT; D gene: TRBD1; CDR3 length: 18; clone size: few; J gene: TRBJ1-5; V gene: TRBV2
CDR3 protein: CASSRDRLAYEQYF; CDR3 DNA: TGTGCCAGCAGCCGGGACAGGTTAGCCTACGAGCAGTACTTC; D gene: TRBD1; CDR3 length: 14; clone size: NA; J gene: TRBJ2-7; V gene: TRBV2
CDR3 protein: CASSSHTSATNEKLFF; CDR3 DNA: TGTGCCAGCAGCTCCCATACGTCGGCAACTAATGAAAAACTGTTTTTT; D gene: NA; CDR3 length: 16; clone size: NA; J gene: TRBJ1-4; V gene: TRBV7-9
CDR3 protein: CASSHLGQPAPYGYTF; CDR3 DNA: TGCGCCAGCAGCCACCTCGGACAGCCAGCACCCTATGGCTACACCTTC; D gene: NA; CDR3 length: 16; clone size: NA; J gene: TRBJ1-2; V gene: TRBV4-1
CDR3 protein: CSASPGQGNQPQHF; CDR3 DNA: TGCAGTGCTAGTCCGGGACAAGGAAATCAGCCCCAGCATTTT; D gene: NA; CDR3 length: 14; clone size: NA; J gene: TRBJ1-5; V gene: TRBV20-1
CDR3 protein: CASSPGQGRNIQYF; CDR3 DNA: TGTGCCAGCTCACCAGGACAGGGGCGAAACATTCAGTACTTC; D gene: TRBD1; CDR3 length: 14; clone size: NA; J gene: TRBJ2-4; V gene: TRBV18
CDR3 protein: CASSRVPTHNEQFF; CDR3 DNA: TGTGCCAGCAGCAGAGTCCCAACCCACAATGAGCAGTTCTTC; D gene: NA; CDR3 length: 14; clone size: once; J gene: TRBJ2-1; V gene: TRBV4-2
CDR3 protein: CASLAGSYEQYF; CDR3 DNA: TGTGCCAGCCTAGCGGGATCCTACGAGCAGTACTTC; D gene: TRBD2; CDR3 length: 12; clone size: once; J gene: TRBJ2-7; V gene: TRBV7-8
CDR3 protein: CAWSLAGGFDEQFF; CDR3 DNA: TGTGCCTGGAGCTTAGCGGGAGGGTTCGATGAGCAGTTCTTC; D gene: TRBD2; CDR3 length: 14; clone size: NA; J gene: TRBJ2-1; V gene: TRBV30
CDR3 protein: CASSSSTSGAGRLFF; CDR3 DNA: TGTGCCAGCAGCTCTTCGACTAGCGGGGCTGGGCGGCTGTTTTTT; D gene: TRBD2; CDR3 length: 15; clone size: NA; J gene: TRBJ2-2; V gene: TRBV11-3
CDR3 protein: CASSLEEFSPLHF; CDR3 DNA: TGCGCCAGCAGTTTAGAAGAGTTTTCACCCCTCCACTTT; D gene: NA; CDR3 length: 13; clone size: NA; J gene: TRBJ1-6; V gene: TRBV10-2
CDR3 protein: CASSTGQGGNYGYTF; CDR3 DNA: TGTGCCAGCAGCACGGGACAGGGTGGAAACTATGGCTACACCTTC; D gene: TRBD1; CDR3 length: 15; clone size: NA; J gene: TRBJ1-2; V gene: TRBV9
CDR3 protein: CASSQDPSSNQPQHF; CDR3 DNA: TGTGCCAGCAGCCAAGACCCGAGTAGCAATCAGCCCCAGCATTTT; D gene: NA; CDR3 length: 15; clone size: NA; J gene: TRBJ1-5; V gene: TRBV3-1/TRBV3-2
CDR3 protein: CASRVTEETGELFF; CDR3 DNA: TGTGCCAGCAGGGTGACGGAGGAAACCGGGGAGCTGTTTTTT; D gene: NA; CDR3 length: 14; clone size: NA; J gene: TRBJ2-2; V gene: TRBV2
CDR3 protein: CASTVDQGSYNEQFF; CDR3 DNA: TGTGCCAGCACCGTAGACCAGGGCTCCTACAATGAGCAGTTCTTC; D gene: NA; CDR3 length: 15; clone size: NA; J gene: TRBJ2-1; V gene: TRBV7-9
CDR3 protein: CASSLGRTSGSNEQFF; CDR3 DNA: TGTGCCAGCAGCTTGGGTCGGACTAGCGGGAGCAATGAGCAGTTCTTC; D gene: TRBD2; CDR3 length: 16; clone size: NA; J gene: TRBJ2-1; V gene: TRBV5-4
CDR3 protein: CASSLLTGEETQYF; CDR3 DNA: TGCGCCAGCAGCTTGTTAACGGGGGAAGAGACCCAGTACTTC; D gene: NA; CDR3 length: 14; clone size: NA; J gene: TRBJ2-5; V gene: TRBV5-1
CDR3 protein: CATSDPGVLDGYTF; CDR3 DNA: TGTGCCACCAGTGATCCAGGGGTGTTGGATGGCTACACCTTC; D gene: NA; CDR3 length: 14; clone size: NA; J gene: TRBJ1-2; V gene: TRBV24-1
CDR3 protein: CASSLSVLAGFPGEQYF; CDR3 DNA: TGTGCCAGCAGCTTAAGCGTCCTAGCGGGGTTCCCTGGGGAGCAGTACTTC; D gene: TRBD2; CDR3 length: 17; clone size: few; J gene: TRBJ2-7; V gene: TRBV7-6
CDR3 protein: CSSTQQGYGYTF; CDR3 DNA: TGCAGCTCCACCCAACAGGGCTATGGCTACACCTTC; D gene: NA; CDR3 length: 12; clone size: NA; J gene: TRBJ1-2; V gene: TRBV29-1
CDR3 protein: CASSGLSGRATGELFF; CDR3 DNA: TGTGCCAGTAGTGGCTTGAGCGGGAGGGCCACCGGGGAGCTGTTTTTT; D gene: TRBD2; CDR3 length: 16; clone size: NA; J gene: TRBJ2-2; V gene: TRBV19
CDR3 protein: CASSPRERVGQYEQYF; CDR3 DNA: TGTGCCAGCAGTCCCCGGGAACGGGTTGGCCAATACGAGCAGTACTTC; D gene: NA; CDR3 length: 16; clone size: NA; J gene: TRBJ2-7; V gene: TRBV28
CDR3 protein: CASTPAGGREKLFF; CDR3 DNA: TGTGCCAGCACCCCCGCAGGGGGCCGTGAAAAACTGTTTTTT; D gene: NA; CDR3 length: 14; clone size: once; J gene: TRBJ1-4; V gene: TRBV21-1
CDR3 protein: CASSFSDLGYNEQFF; CDR3 DNA: TGTGCCAGCAGCTTCAGTGACTTGGGCTACAATGAGCAGTTCTTC; D gene: NA; CDR3 length: 15; clone size: NA; J gene: TRBJ2-1; V gene: TRBV7-3
CDR3 protein: CASSSGLAGHNEQFF; CDR3 DNA: TGTGCCAGCAGCTCGGGACTAGCGGGCCACAATGAGCAGTTCTTC; D gene: TRBD2; CDR3 length: 15; clone size: NA; J gene: TRBJ2-1; V gene: TRBV5-4
CDR3 protein: CASSVGSTAPYGYTF; CDR3 DNA: TGTGCCAGCAGCGTAGGGTCGACAGCACCCTATGGCTACACCTTC; D gene: NA; CDR3 length: 15; clone size: NA; J gene: TRBJ1-2; V gene: TRBV9
CDR3 protein: CATSGPSGSGGALNNEQFF; CDR3 DNA: TGTGCCACCAGTGGTCCTAGCGGGAGCGGGGGCGCCCTTAACAATGAGCAGTTCTTC; D gene: TRBD2; CDR3 length: 19; clone size: NA; J gene: TRBJ2-1; V gene: TRBV24-1
CDR3 protein: CATGTSGSRAKNIQYF; CDR3 DNA: TGTGCCACCGGGACTAGCGGGAGTCGAGCCAAAAACATTCAGTACTTC; D gene: TRBD2; CDR3 length: 16; clone size: NA; J gene: TRBJ2-4; V gene: TRBV19
CDR3 protein: CAIRGTGYNEQFF; CDR3 DNA: TGTGCCATAAGAGGGACTGGCTACAATGAGCAGTTCTTC; D gene: NA; CDR3 length: 13; clone size: once; J gene: TRBJ2-1; V gene: TRBV10-3
CDR3 protein: CASSLAVGLAANEQFF; CDR3 DNA: TGTGCCAGCAGCTTAGCGGTGGGACTAGCGGCTAATGAGCAGTTCTTC; D gene: TRBD2; CDR3 length: 16; clone size: NA; J gene: TRBJ2-1; V gene: TRBV7-2
CDR3 protein: CSASGDRAANEQFF; CDR3 DNA: TGCAGTGCGAGTGGGGACAGGGCGGCAAATGAGCAGTTCTTC; D gene: TRBD1; CDR3 length: 14; clone size: NA; J gene: TRBJ2-1; V gene: TRBV20-1
CDR3 protein: CASKSTGESQPQHF; CDR3 DNA: TGTGCCAGCAAAAGTACGGGGGAGAGTCAGCCCCAGCATTTT; D gene: NA; CDR3 length: 14; clone size: NA; J gene: TRBJ1-5; V gene: TRBV2
CDR3 protein: CASSQESRAGAYNEQFF; CDR3 DNA: TGCGCCAGCAGCCAGGAGTCTCGGGCGGGGGCGTACAATGAGCAGTTCTTC; D gene: NA; CDR3 length: 17; clone size: NA; J gene: TRBJ2-1; V gene: TRBV4-1
CDR3 protein: CASSEGPGNTIYF; CDR3 DNA: TGCGCCAGCAGCGAGGGCCCCGGAAACACCATATATTTT; D gene: NA; CDR3 length: 13; clone size: few; J gene: TRBJ1-3; V gene: TRBV4-1
CDR3 protein: CATSDFRNDKGYTF; CDR3 DNA: TGTGCCACCAGTGATTTTCGGAACGACAAGGGCTACACCTTC; D gene: NA; CDR3 length: 14; clone size: NA; J gene: TRBJ1-2; V gene: TRBV24-1
CDR3 protein: CASTRENEQFF; CDR3 DNA: TGTGCCAGCACGAGGGAGAATGAGCAGTTCTTC; D gene: NA; CDR3 length: 11; clone size: NA; J gene: TRBJ2-1; V gene: TRBV28
CDR3 protein: CASSIRSLDGYTF; CDR3 DNA: TGTGCCAGTAGTATTCGGTCCCTCGATGGCTACACCTTC; D gene: NA; CDR3 length: 13; clone size: NA; J gene: TRBJ1-2; V gene: TRBV19
CDR3 protein: CASSYGVDTQYF; CDR3 DNA: TGTGCCAGCAGTTATGGAGTGGATACGCAGTATTTT; D gene: NA; CDR3 length: 12; clone size: NA; J gene: TRBJ2-3; V gene: TRBV6-8
CDR3 protein: CASSFYGGANEQFF; CDR3 DNA: TGTGCCAGCAGTTTTTACGGGGGGGCTAATGAGCAGTTCTTC; D gene: TRBD2; CDR3 length: 14; clone size: NA; J gene: TRBJ2-1; V gene: TRBV28